The 2 T cell receptor beta chains listed next were all sequenced from one sample in a study of cytomegalovirus exposure and HLA in healthy donors. Here immunoSEQ multiplex PCR was the method, and the copy in TCRdb shows in-frame clones only, minus some. The table has fewer than 250,000 clones, about 86% seen once. Input material: PBMCs. Receptor source: a man in his late teens or twenties in good health and CMV-seronegative.

In nucleotides, the CDR3 is TGCGCCAGCAGCCAAGATTTCGGGGTATCCTATGGCTACACCTTC. It specifies CASSQDFGVSYGYTF. The genes are TRBV4-3 and TRBJ1-2; D not certain. The V gene lost 0 bases and the J gene lost 4 bases, with 12 bases spanning the gap. Germline V gene data show CDR1 as LGHNA and CDR2 as YSLEER. The CDR3 consists of 15 residues.

Details on this clone: At one end the junction does not follow the germline gene, possibly because of a read error. The rearrangement joins TRBV7-7 to TRBJ1-2, with no clear D. The length of the CDR3 is 13 residues. Germline V gives CDR1 SSHAT, CDR2 FNYEAQ (reference sequence). The CDR3: CASSFSGCSGYTF. CDR3 in DNA: TGTGCTAGCAGCTTTTCGGGGTGCAGCGGCTACACCTTC.